The T cell receptor beta chain under discussion was sequenced for a study of T and B cells in COVID-19 patients. This clonotype has more than one count but fewer than ten. The antigen remains unidentified. General observations from the study: Patients with COVID-19 reportedly showed strongly skewed T cell receptor beta variable and joining gene usage. No sequencing was yet done of CD4+, regulatory or CD8+ subsets, or of SARS-CoV-2-responsive or tetramer+ sorted cells.

TRB was amplified from about 240-490 ng of blood genomic DNA. TRB rearrangements were amplified by multiplex PCR with BIOMED2 TRB-A/B primers. TCRdb reprocessed the multiplex PCR reads via MiXCR and lists one record per CDR3 protein. The sample has around 30,000 distinct CDR3 sequences, 30% to 35% seen once. The CDR3 is 14 residues long. Germline V gene sequence: CDR1 SGHAT, CDR2 FQDESV (reference sequence). Trimming removed 3 bases from V and 6 bases from J, with 14 bases in between. The chain has TRBV11-1 and TRBJ1-1; D gene ambiguous. The sample comprised blood. The TCR originated in a human donor who had recovered from COVID-19. CDR3 sequence reads: CASSFKGPGPEAFF. The DNA of the CDR3 is TGTGCCAGCAGCTTCAAGGGTCCGGGTCCTGAAGCTTTCTTT.